This T cell receptor (beta chain) was sequenced for a study of T cells in Graves' hyperthyroidism and ophthalmopathy. V was trimmed by 0 bases and J by 2 bases, leaving 13 bases between them. Germline V gene data show CDR1 as KGHSH and CDR2 as LQKENI. The CDR3 is 16 residues long. It was uncontrolled infection, other autoimmune disease, pregnancy or lactation that excluded patients. Authors of the study amplified TCR beta CDR3 regions from RNA transcripts. TCR CDR3 regions were first amplified by RT-PCR with HTBI primers. MiXCR, applied by TCRdb to the multiplex PCR reads, yields one record per CDR3 protein. Here the sample spans some 600,000 distinct CDR3 sequences, over 11% being singletons.

The sample comprised blood. The V and J genes are TRBV18 and TRBJ1-2; D might be TRBD1 (5 bases). This receptor was identified in a woman in her 30s with Graves' hyperthyroidism that later progressed to Graves' ophthalmopathy. The CDR3 DNA is TGTGCCAGCTCACCACCAGCCCAGGGAGAGAACTATGGCTACACCTTC. It specifies CASSPPAQGENYGYTF.